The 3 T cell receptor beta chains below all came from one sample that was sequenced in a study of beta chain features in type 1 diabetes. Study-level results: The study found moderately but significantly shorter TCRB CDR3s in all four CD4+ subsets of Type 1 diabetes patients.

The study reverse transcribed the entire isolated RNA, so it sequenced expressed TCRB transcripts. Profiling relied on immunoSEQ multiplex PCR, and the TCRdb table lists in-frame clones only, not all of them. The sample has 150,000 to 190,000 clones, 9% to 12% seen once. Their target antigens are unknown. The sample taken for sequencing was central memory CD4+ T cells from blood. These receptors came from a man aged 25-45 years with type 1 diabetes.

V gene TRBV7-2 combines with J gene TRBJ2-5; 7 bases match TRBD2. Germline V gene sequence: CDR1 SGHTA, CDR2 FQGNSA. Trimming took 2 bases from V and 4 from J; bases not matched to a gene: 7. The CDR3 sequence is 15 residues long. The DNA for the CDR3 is TGTGCCAGCAGCTTATCGAGCGGGGATGGAGAGACCCAGTACTTC. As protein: CASSLSSGDGETQYF.

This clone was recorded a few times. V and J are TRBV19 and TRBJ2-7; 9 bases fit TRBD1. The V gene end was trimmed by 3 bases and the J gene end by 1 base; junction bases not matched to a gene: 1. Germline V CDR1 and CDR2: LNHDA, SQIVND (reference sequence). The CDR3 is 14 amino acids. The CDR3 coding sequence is TGTGCCAGTAGTATGGGGACAGGGTCCTACGAGCAGTACTTC. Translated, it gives CASSMGTGSYEQYF.

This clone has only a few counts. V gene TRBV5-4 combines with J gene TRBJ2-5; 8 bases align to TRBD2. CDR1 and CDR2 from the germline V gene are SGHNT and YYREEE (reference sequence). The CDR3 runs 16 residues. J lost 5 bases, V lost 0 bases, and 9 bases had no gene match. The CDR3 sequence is CASSLDTGGPQETQYF. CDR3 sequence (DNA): TGTGCCAGCAGCTTGGATACGGGAGGGCCCCAGGAGACCCAGTACTTC.